The 10 T cell receptor beta chains presented below share a single source sample, sequenced in a study of early T cells in non-severe SARS-CoV-2 infection (dated by TCRdb to the early 2020s). The library was produced with 5' RACE. Sequencing was carried out with a NextSeq 500. TCRdb reprocessed the public reads (quality trimming at Q25 with fastp, clone calling with MiXCR) and kept in-frame beta chains. Each entry merges the rows of one CDR3 protein and shows their most common DNA and genes. This sample lists 66,000 or so distinct CDR3 sequences; roughly an eighth were detected once. About 8.6% of the sample lies in the top ten. Sequencing input: whole blood. The receptors derive from an adult who was a healthcare worker with PCR-confirmed SARS-CoV-2 infection or an uninfected control (not recorded which).

The chain has TRBV19 and TRBJ2-2, with 7 bases that match TRBD1. The CDR3 runs to 16 residues. The J segment lost 9 bases and the V segment lost 4 bases, leaving 14 bases of the junction unmatched. Germline CDR1 LNHDA, CDR2 SQIVND (reference sequence). The DNA of the CDR3 is TGTGCCAGTAGTACTCCCTCACAGGGGCCGGGCAGGGAGCTGTTTTTT. Protein product: CASSTPSQGPGRELFF.

This clonotype came up a few times. The chain uses TRBV14 and TRBJ2-7; TRBD2 matches 9 bases. V trimming: 4 bases; J trimming: 6 bases; junction bases outside the gene matches: 7. This CDR3 comprises 14 residues. The V gene's germline CDR1 is SGHDN and CDR2 FVKESK. The CDR3 protein is CASSPSGTRREQYF. The CDR3 region has the DNA TGTGCCAGCAGCCCTAGCGGGACCCGACGCGAGCAGTACTTC.

This clonotype has more than one count but fewer than ten. V usage is TRBV7-2 and J usage is TRBJ2-7; 13 positions agree with TRBD2. Germline CDR1 SGHTA, CDR2 FQGNSA. This CDR3 spans 15 amino acids. V was pared by 3 bases and J by 7 bases, with 6 bases of the junction left unmatched. CDR3 sequence (DNA): TGTGCCAGCAGCTTTGGGGGACTAGCGGGAAGAGAGCAGTACTTC. Protein: CASSFGGLAGREQYF. Filled out from reference TRBV7-2 and TRBJ2-7, the complete variable domain reads GAGVSQSPSNKVTEKGKDVELRCDPISGHTALYWYRQSLGQGLEFLIYFQGNSAPDKSGLPSDRFSAERTGGSVSTLTIQRTQQEDSAVYLCASSFGGLAGREQYFGPGTRLTVT.

This clonotype was picked up many times. The chain is built from TRBV10-3 and TRBJ2-1; D gene uncertain. Trimming removed 0 bases at V and 15 bases at J, with 15 bases between. The CDR3 contains 13 residues. The germline gives CDR1 ENHRY, CDR2 SYGVKD. Here the CDR3 DNA reads TGTGCCATCAGTGAGTCGATCTCACCCCCCCCGTTCTTC. Encoded protein: CAISESISPPPFF.

The sample holds many counts of this clonotype. The chain carries TRBV7-6 and TRBJ2-1; D is unclear. Germline V lookup: CDR1 SGHVS, CDR2 FNYEAQ. This CDR3 has 13 amino acids. V was cut by 5 bases and J by 5 bases, with 10 bases left in between. DNA of the CDR3: TGTGCCAGCAGCCCTACATGGGACAATGAGCAGTTCTTC. It translates to CASSPTWDNEQFF.

V and J are TRBV20-1 and TRBJ2-5, with D possibly matching TRBD2 (5 bases). The CDR3 sequence is 13 residues long. The V end was cut by 6 bases, the J end by 1 base, with 12 bases between. Germline-derived CDR1 and CDR2 are DFQATT and SNEGSKA (reference sequence). The CDR3 DNA is TGCAGTGCCGAGGGATACAGCCAAGAGACCCAGTACTTC. This encodes CSAEGYSQETQYF.

The rearrangement links TRBV29-1 to TRBJ2-3; D is perhaps TRBD1 or TRBD2 (5 bases each). Germline CDR1 and CDR2: SQVTM and ANQGSEA. V lost 4 bases and J 0 bases, leaving 11 bases between the germline ends. This CDR3 comprises 14 residues. The CDR3 bases are TGCAGCGTTGCGGGGCTCTCGAGCACAGATACGCAGTATTTT. This codes for CSVAGLSSTDTQYF.

This clonotype has more than one count but fewer than ten. The chain has TRBV6-7 and TRBJ2-7; 10 nucleotides match TRBD2. TRBV6-7 falls under the ORF class, with uncertain function. The CDR3 extends over 16 amino acids. The V segment lost 1 base and the J segment 7 bases; nucleotides outside the gene matches: 10. CDR3 DNA sequence: TGTGCCAGCAGTTACTTGAGGCTAGCGGGAGTTGGGGAGCAGTACTTC. It is translated as CASSYLRLAGVGEQYF.

This rearrangement joins TRBV28 to TRBJ2-1; D is perhaps TRBD2 (6 bases). Per the germline V gene, CDR1 is MDHEN and CDR2 is SYDVKM. The germline V and J ends were trimmed by 6 bases and 9 bases, with 12 bases remaining between them. CDR3 length: 12 amino acids. CDR3: CASSGGLREQFF. Here the CDR3 DNA reads TGTGCCAGCAGCGGTGGACTACGTGAGCAGTTCTTC.

This clonotype has ten or more counts. The chain recombines TRBV19 with TRBJ2-1; D unresolved. The CDR3 sequence is 15 residues long. The germline CDR1 and CDR2 sequences are LNHDA and SQIVND (reference sequence). V was pared by 8 bases and J by 4 bases, with 18 bases between. The DNA of the CDR3 is TGTGCCAGTCGACCCGTTTTGAGTAATTACAATGAGCAGTTCTTC. Residues: CASRPVLSNYNEQFF.